The sequence of this T cell receptor beta chain was determined in a study of cytomegalovirus exposure and HLA in healthy donors. Study conclusions and caveats: As a later analysis revealed, the rate of TCR association differed by HLA locus, with DRB1 most and HLA-C fewest. It emerged from a later analysis that several of the most significant clusters appeared to be linked to common viral pathogens. A later analysis, which compared TCR beta chains of equal frequency, found the HLA-associated ones more clonally expanded. The study designated 150 or so TCR beta chains cytomegalovirus-associated.

Germline CDR1 is LNHNV and CDR2 is YYDKDF (reference sequence). CDR3 length equals 15 residues. J was trimmed by 3 bases and V by 5 bases; bases with no gene match: 8. In the case of this clone: Its antigen is as yet unknown.

The study ran its PCR with 60 Vbeta and 13 Jbeta primers. Assay used: immunoSEQ multiplex PCR; TCRdb lists only in-frame clones, some missing. This table lists 60,000 to 70,000 clones. Input material: PBMCs. The source of this sequence is a man aged 25-45 years in good health and CMV-seropositive. The chain is built from TRBV15 and TRBJ2-7; 9 bases are shared with TRBD1. CDR3 loop: CATSVTGGSIYEQYF. DNA of the CDR3: TGTGCCACCAGCGTTACAGGGGGCTCGATCTACGAGCAGTACTTC. The whole variable domain, filled in from reference TRBV15 and TRBJ2-7, reads DAMVIQNPRYQVTQFGKPVTLSCSQTLNHNVMYWYQQKSSQAPKLLFHYYDKDFNNEADTPDNFQSRRPNTSFCFLDIRSPGLGDTAMYLCATSVTGGSIYEQYFGPGTRLTVT.